The rows below give T cell receptor beta chains drawn from one sample of a study of blood T cell repertoires in COVID-19. Measured with immunoSEQ multiplex PCR; TCRdb has only the in-frame clones, and not every one. The table shows fewer than 350,000 clones, with around 81% occurring only once. The sample taken for sequencing was peripheral blood. The receptors come from a woman aged 60-75 years with active or convalescent COVID-19. CDR3s include the opening cysteine and the closing phenylalanine or tryptophan. D genes are given only for firm matches. Expanded clones are given a class, and other clones once, few, many or no size at all.

CDR3aa,CDR3nt,abundance,v_gene,d_gene,j_gene
CASNVDRAGNTEAFF,TGCGCCAGCAACGTGGACAGGGCCGGGAACACTGAAGCTTTCTTT,NA,TRBV5-1,TRBD1,TRBJ1-1
CASSLAPRTGGQETQYF,TGTGCCAGCAGCTTGGCACCCCGGACAGGGGGCCAAGAGACCCAGTACTTC,NA,TRBV5-5,TRBD1,TRBJ2-5
CASTPSGARDTQYF,TGTGCCAGCACCCCTAGCGGGGCCCGGGATACGCAGTATTTT,NA,TRBV6-5,TRBD2,TRBJ2-3
CASSWGQGKESPLHF,TGTGCCAGCAGCTGGGGACAGGGGAAAGAGTCACCCCTCCACTTT,NA,TRBV5-4,TRBD1,TRBJ1-6
CASSYDYELDPSTDTQYF,TGTGCCAGCAGTTACGACTACGAGCTAGATCCTAGCACAGATACGCAGTATTTT,few,TRBV6-2/TRBV6-3,NA,TRBJ2-3
CASSPRPGGRSPLHF,TGTGCCAGCTCACCACGGCCGGGGGGCCGTTCACCCCTCCACTTT,NA,TRBV18,NA,TRBJ1-6
CAGNPGGPGDTQYF,TGTGCCGGAAATCCGGGGGGTCCGGGGGATACGCAGTATTTT,NA,TRBV6-6,TRBD2,TRBJ2-3
CASSRTGVGETQYF,TGTGCCAGCAGCCGGACAGGGGTCGGGGAGACCCAGTACTTC,NA,TRBV7-9,TRBD1,TRBJ2-5
CASSPGQGNSPLHF,TGTGCCAGCTCACCGGGACAGGGAAATTCACCCCTCCACTTT,NA,TRBV18,TRBD1,TRBJ1-6
CASSLYGGGSTDTQYF,TGTGCCAGCAGCTTATACGGGGGAGGCAGCACAGATACGCAGTATTTT,NA,TRBV11-1,NA,TRBJ2-3
CSVTAGLASSYEQYF,TGCAGCGTGACGGCGGGACTAGCGAGCTCCTACGAGCAGTACTTC,NA,TRBV29-1,TRBD2,TRBJ2-7
CAWSLGGGFTDTQYF,TGTGCCTGGAGCCTCGGGGGGGGCTTCACAGATACGCAGTATTTT,NA,TRBV30,TRBD2,TRBJ2-3
CASNPGAYTEAFF,TGTGCCAGCAATCCAGGGGCCTACACTGAAGCTTTCTTT,once,TRBV6-5,NA,TRBJ1-1
CSAGAGEKEQFF,TGCAGCGCCGGGGCAGGGGAGAAAGAGCAGTTCTTC,NA,TRBV29-1,NA,TRBJ2-1
CASSWEGRREQYF,TGTGCCAGCAGTTGGGAGGGCCGACGGGAGCAGTACTTC,few,TRBV27,TRBD2,TRBJ2-7
CASSSEDSNQETQYF,TGTGCCAGCAGCTCCGAGGACAGCAATCAAGAGACCCAGTACTTC,NA,TRBV7-8,NA,TRBJ2-5
CASSHGGSSGNTIYF,TGTGCCAGCAGCCACGGAGGAAGCTCTGGAAACACCATATATTTT,NA,TRBV7-9,NA,TRBJ1-3
CASSQDLAGTGGGNTIYF,TGTGCCAGCAGCCAAGACCTCGCGGGGACAGGCGGGGGAAACACCATATATTTT,NA,TRBV4-2,TRBD1,TRBJ1-3